The rows below give T cell receptor beta chains drawn from one sample of a study of long-term antiretroviral therapy in people with HIV. The repertoire was sequenced with immunoSEQ multiplex PCR; TCRdb's copy has only in-frame clones and lacks some. The sample consists of some 28,000 clones, approximately 95% of them appearing once. The input for sequencing was unsorted PBMCs, taken 5.3 years after starting antiretroviral therapy. These receptors were obtained from a man in his forties or fifties with HIV. Both conserved end residues are part of each CDR3. D genes are given only for firm matches. Size is stated for part of the rows, as once, few or many counts, or as a class when the clone is expanded.

V	J	size	length	D	CDR3	DNA
TRBV4-2	TRBJ2-2	NA	14	NA	CASHQQGGTGELFF	TGTGCCAGCCACCAACAGGGTGGGACCGGGGAGCTGTTTTTT
TRBV19	TRBJ1-2	NA	12	NA	CASPGASYGYTF	TGTGCCAGCCCCGGGGCCTCCTATGGCTACACCTTC
TRBV7-2	TRBJ1-5	NA	14	NA	CASSQGGVGQPQHF	TGTGCCAGCAGCCAAGGGGGAGTGGGGCAGCCCCAGCATTTT
TRBV19	TRBJ1-5	once	12	NA	CASSIGAQPQHF	TGTGCCAGTAGTATAGGAGCACAGCCCCAGCATTTT
TRBV7-6	TRBJ2-3	once	15	NA	CASSLVSTSTDTQYF	TGTGCCAGCAGCTTAGTTAGCACTAGCACAGATACGCAGTATTTT
TRBV30	TRBJ1-2	once	12	TRBD1	CAWTDRNGGYTF	TGTGCCTGGACGGACAGGAATGGTGGCTACACCTTC
TRBV10-1	TRBJ1-2	NA	14	NA	CASIRTRTYYGYTF	TGCGCCAGCATTCGGACCAGGACCTACTATGGCTACACCTTC
TRBV2	TRBJ2-1	NA	13	TRBD2	CASSLGTSNEQFF	TGTGCCAGCAGCCTCGGGACTAGCAATGAGCAGTTCTTC
TRBV2	TRBJ2-1	NA	14	TRBD2	CARETSGGTDEQFF	TGTGCCAGGGAGACTAGCGGGGGGACGGATGAGCAGTTCTTC
TRBV19	TRBJ1-6	NA	15	TRBD1	CASSLDRGSSAPLHF	TGTGCCAGTAGTTTGGACAGGGGTAGTTCTGCACCCCTCCACTTT
TRBV7-8	TRBJ2-7	NA	16	TRBD1	CASSLVAGTGFYEQYF	TGTGCCAGCAGCTTAGTAGCCGGGACAGGGTTTTACGAGCAGTACTTC
TRBV6-1	TRBJ2-1	NA	12	NA	CASSRGPNEQFF	TGTGCCAGCAGTCGTGGACCCAATGAGCAGTTCTTC
TRBV9	TRBJ2-7	NA	11	NA	CASSVGDEQYF	TGTGCCAGCAGCGTAGGGGACGAGCAGTACTTC
TRBV7-2	TRBJ2-4	NA	14	NA	CASSLQAYKNIQYF	TGTGCCAGCAGCCTACAGGCCTACAAAAACATTCAGTACTTC
TRBV2	TRBJ2-2	NA	13	NA	CASKASVGGELFF	TGTGCCAGCAAGGCTAGCGTCGGCGGGGAGCTGTTTTTT
TRBV7-9	TRBJ2-3	few	15	NA	CASSPPRQGTDTQYF	TGTGCCAGCTCTCCGCCCCGACAGGGCACAGATACGCAGTATTTT